The 10 T cell receptor beta chains reported below all come from one sample, sequenced in a study of T cells in Graves' hyperthyroidism and ophthalmopathy. Amplification of TCR beta CDR3 regions used RNA as the template. Primed by the HTBI set, a first-round RT-PCR was run on the TCR CDR3. One entry per CDR3 protein, called by TCRdb with MiXCR from the multiplex PCR reads. Counted here are about 400,000 distinct CDR3 sequences, roughly 25% occurring once; the ten biggest clones make up over 70%. The sample consisted of blood. These receptors were taken from a man aged 45-65 years with Graves' hyperthyroidism.

The J gene is TRBJ2-1, the V gene TRBV6-2 or TRBV6-3, with 7 bases aligning to TRBD1. CDR1 and CDR2 (germline): MNHEY, SVGEGT. The length of the CDR3 is 17 residues. The J segment lost 9 bases and the V segment lost 5 bases, leaving 19 bases of the junction unmatched. CDR3 DNA sequence: TGTGCCAGCAGTAAAACGACAGGGAATGAGGTAGTAGGTGAGCAGTTCTTC. Translation gives CASSKTTGNEVVGEQFF.

The rearrangement joins TRBV6-1 to TRBJ2-7; a weak D match, TRBD1 (5 bases). Germline V CDR1 and CDR2: MNHNS, SASEGT. The CDR3 contains 14 residues. V lost 5 bases and J 3 bases, leaving 14 bases between the germline ends. The CDR3 spells CASSYLTGNYEQYF. CDR3 sequence (DNA): TGTGCCAGCAGTTATCTTACAGGTAACTACGAGCAGTACTTC.

This clonotype showed up many times. The CDR3 DNA reads TGTGCCAGCAGTTTTCCGGGACTAGCTAATTATGGCGAAACCCAGTACTTC. It yields the protein CASSFPGLANYGETQYF. The chain has TRBV28 and TRBJ2-5; 9 bases map to TRBD2. This CDR3 comprises 17 residues. Unmatched junction bases numbered 16, after V lost 3 bases and J lost 8 bases. The germline V gene encodes CDR1 MDHEN and CDR2 SYDVKM.

This clonotype showed up just a few times. This chain connects TRBV3-1 to TRBJ1-2; D gene uncertain. Germline assignment: CDR1 LGHDT and CDR2 YNNKEL (reference sequence). CDR3 length equals 13 residues. V dropped 1 base and J dropped 7 bases, with 10 bases sitting between them. CDR3 DNA: TGTGCCAGCAGCCAAGGGGCGTCGGTTGGCTACACCTTC. Protein product: CASSQGASVGYTF.

This rearrangement joins TRBV3-1 to TRBJ2-5; the D gene is possibly TRBD1 (7 bases). V gave up 2 bases and J gave up 3 bases, with 16 bases separating them. Germline loops: CDR1 LGHDT, CDR2 YNNKEL (reference sequence). The CDR3 sequence is 16 residues long. The CDR3 here is CASSQTQGWREETQYF. In DNA, the CDR3 is TGTGCCAGCAGCCAAACACAGGGGTGGAGGGAAGAGACCCAGTACTTC.

V is TRBV6-2 or TRBV6-3 and J is TRBJ2-3, with 11 bases aligning to TRBD2. V gave up 7 bases and J gave up 4 bases; unmatched junction bases: 7. Germline V gene data show CDR1 as MNHEY and CDR2 as SVGEGT. This CDR3 is built from 15 residues. The CDR3 reads CASIWIAGGPDTQYF. The CDR3 DNA reads TGTGCCAGCATTTGGATAGCGGGAGGGCCAGATACGCAGTATTTT.

This clonotype has more than one count but fewer than ten. This rearrangement joins TRBV3-1 to TRBJ2-5; D not resolved. CDR3 length: 14 amino acids. V gave up 7 bases and J gave up 4 bases, with 16 bases separating them. The germline V gene has CDR1 LGHDT and CDR2 YNNKEL (reference sequence). This CDR3 reads CASKNNAAGETQYF. The CDR3 DNA sequence: TGTGCCAGCAAAAACAACGCCGCAGGAGAGACCCAGTACTTC.

This clonotype was seen repeatedly, ten times or more. The chain carries TRBV2 and TRBJ1-1; D gene unclear. There are 13 residues in the CDR3. Trimming shortened V by 5 bases and J by 1 base, and 8 bases separated the two germline ends. Germline CDR1 is SNHLY and CDR2 is FYNNEI. CDR3 protein: CASSTVGNTEAFF. The DNA of the CDR3 is TGTGCCAGCAGTACAGTCGGGAACACTGAAGCTTTCTTT.

This clonotype occurred many times. The chain recombines TRBV11-3 with TRBJ2-1; no definite D call. The V end lost 1 base, the J end lost 1 base, and 8 bases lay between the germline ends. This CDR3 spans 15 amino acids. The germline CDR1 and CDR2 sequences are SGHNT and YENEEA. DNA of the CDR3: TGTGCCAGCAGCTTAGCCGGGCAGTCCTACAATGAGCAGTTCTTC. It specifies CASSLAGQSYNEQFF.

The J gene is TRBJ2-4, the V gene TRBV7-2, with a possible D match to TRBD1 (5 bases). The V gene's germline CDR1 is SGHTA and CDR2 FQGNSA. Deletions cut 2 bases from V and 0 bases from J, with 14 bases between. CDR3 length equals 17 residues. CDR3 residues: CASSLWHRTLAKNIQYF. CDR3 DNA sequence: TGTGCCAGCAGCTTATGGCACAGGACATTAGCCAAAAACATTCAGTACTTC.